This passage covers 14 T cell receptor beta chains from one sample sequenced in a study of cytomegalovirus exposure and HLA in healthy donors. Both 60 Vbeta primers and 13 Jbeta primers went into the PCR. TCRdb keeps only in-frame clones here, not all; method: immunoSEQ multiplex PCR. Among 200,000 or so clones, around 83% were seen once, and the ten largest hold around 2.7%. Sequenced input: PBMCs. Source of these receptors: a woman aged 40-49 years in good health and CMV-seronegative.

The chain couples TRBV5-6 to TRBJ2-1; TRBD2 might be the D (6 bases). The CDR3 sequence is 15 residues long. The V end lost 4 bases, the J end lost 3 bases, and 14 bases lay between the germline ends. Germline values: CDR1 SGHDT, CDR2 YYEEEE. CDR3 region: CASSPSSASYNEQFF. The CDR3 DNA reads as TGTGCCAGCAGCCCGTCTAGCGCGAGCTACAATGAGCAGTTCTTC.

The J gene is TRBJ1-3, the V gene TRBV5-1; a weak D match, TRBD1 (6 bases). Trimming cost V 3 bases and J 2 bases, with 12 bases left between them. Germline V gene data show CDR1 as SGHRS and CDR2 as YFSETQ. The CDR3 sequence is 15 residues long. CDR3 residues: CASSSQGSTGNTIYF. Written as DNA, the CDR3 is TGCGCCAGCAGCTCCCAGGGGAGTACTGGAAACACCATATATTTT.

This clone was seen a single time. This chain uses TRBV14 with TRBJ2-2, with TRBD2 matching 7 bases. V shed 3 bases and J 4 bases; nucleotides not matched to a gene: 5. The CDR3 length is 15 residues. Germline V gene sequence: CDR1 SGHDN, CDR2 FVKESK. CDR3 in amino acids: CASSQRPGGTGELFF. In DNA, the CDR3 is TGTGCCAGCAGCCAGAGGCCGGGGGGCACCGGGGAGCTGTTTTTT.

The chain is built from TRBV7-9 and TRBJ2-3, with D perhaps matching TRBD1 (6 bases). There are 11 residues in the CDR3. In germline, CDR1 is SEHNR, CDR2 FQNEAQ (reference sequence). The V end lost 7 bases, the J end lost 8 bases, and 10 bases lay between the germline ends. The DNA for the CDR3 is TGTGCCAGCAAGGGGGTGGCTACGCAGTATTTT. Its protein product is CASKGVATQYF. Full variable domain (remainder filled in from reference TRBV7-9 and TRBJ2-3): DTGVSQNPRHKITKRGQNVTFRCDPISEHNRLYWYRQTLGQGPEFLTYFQNEAQLEKSRLLSDRFSAERPKGSFSTLEIQRTEQGDSAMYLCASKGVATQYFGPGTRLTVL.

The chain links TRBV10-3 to TRBJ2-5; 9 bases map to TRBD2. This CDR3 contains 14 residues. After removal of 7 bases from V and 4 bases from J, the junction contained 7 bases not matched to a gene. Germline V CDR1 and CDR2: ENHRY, SYGVKD. The CDR3 sequence is CAIKDSGRGETQYF. CDR3 coding DNA: TGTGCCATCAAAGATAGCGGGAGAGGAGAGACCCAGTACTTC.

The chain joins TRBV19 to TRBJ1-1; a weak D match, TRBD1 (5 bases). Trimming pared 8 bases from V and 1 base from J, leaving 11 bases between. From germline, CDR1 is LNHDA and CDR2 SQIVND (reference sequence). The CDR3 is 13 amino acids. This CDR3 reads CASRWGENTEAFF. The DNA for the CDR3 is TGTGCCAGTCGATGGGGGGAGAACACTGAAGCTTTCTTT.

The genes are TRBV5-1 and TRBJ1-2, with 7 bases aligning to TRBD1. V lost 0 bases and J lost 8; bases outside the gene matches: 7. Looked up from germline, CDR1 is SGHRS and CDR2 is YFSETQ. The CDR3 is 14 residues long. CDR3 region: CASSLVAGGEGYTF. CDR3 nucleotides: TGCGCCAGCAGCTTGGTCGCAGGGGGAGAGGGCTACACCTTC.

This clone was found once. The rearrangement links TRBV19 to TRBJ2-7; perhaps TRBD1 as D (7 bases). Germline CDR1 reads LNHDA; CDR2 reads SQIVND (reference sequence). The length of the CDR3 is 13 residues. The V gene lost 3 bases and the J gene lost 4 bases, with 10 bases spanning the gap. DNA of the CDR3: TGTGCCAGTAGTATCCAGGGGGGTTACGAGCAGTACTTC. Amino acids: CASSIQGGYEQYF.

This chain connects TRBV6-6 to TRBJ1-2; 9 nucleotides line up with TRBD1. Germline lookup yields CDR1 MNHNY and CDR2 SVGAGI (reference sequence). The V and J ends lost 4 bases and 2 bases, in that order; junction bases with no gene match: 5. This CDR3 contains 15 residues. The CDR3 DNA follows: TGTGCCAGCAGTTCCCGGACAGGGGTCAACTATGGCTACACCTTC. This sequence encodes CASSSRTGVNYGYTF.

The rearrangement joins TRBV29-1 to TRBJ2-3; D unclear. This CDR3 comprises 15 residues. V was clipped by 2 bases and J by 2 bases, with 14 bases between them. The V gene's germline CDR1 is SQVTM and CDR2 ANQGSEA. CDR3 DNA: TGCAGCGTTGAAAAACCTAGGAAACCCACAGATACGCAGTATTTT. Translation gives CSVEKPRKPTDTQYF.

The chain carries TRBV2 and TRBJ1-1; 7 nucleotides line up with TRBD1. CDR3 length equals 15 residues. CDR1 is SNHLY, CDR2 FYNNEI, per germline. V lost 9 bases to trimming and J lost 1 base; unmatched junction nucleotides: 11. The CDR3 DNA is TGTGCCAGGGAAATTGGGACAGTTACGAACACTGAAGCTTTCTTT. Amino acids: CAREIGTVTNTEAFF.

The chain has TRBV6-5 and TRBJ2-5, with D perhaps matching TRBD2 (6 bases). The CDR3 spans 15 residues. Trimming removed 5 bases from V and 0 bases from J, with 13 bases in between. From germline, CDR1 is MNHEY and CDR2 SVGAGI. In DNA form, the CDR3 reads TGTGCCAGCAGTATCGCCGGAGGGAACCAAGAGACCCAGTACTTC. As protein: CASSIAGGNQETQYF.

This rearrangement joins TRBV9 to TRBJ2-1; 8 bases map to TRBD1. Germline CDR1 SGDLS, CDR2 YYNGEE. J was trimmed by 7 bases and V by 4 bases; bases with no gene match: 10. This CDR3 region has 15 residues. DNA for the CDR3: TGTGCCAGCAGCATCGACAGGGGCGCGGGTAATGAGCAGTTCTTC. It encodes CASSIDRGAGNEQFF.

In regard to this clone: Germline is not matched at one junction end, which may reflect a read error. The CDR3 loop reads CASSIQANSYEQCF. CDR3 bases: TGTGCCAGTAGTATCCAGGCCAACTCCTACGAGCAGTGCTTC. The chain employs TRBV19 and TRBJ2-7; no reliable D call. Per the germline V gene, CDR1 is LNHDA and CDR2 is SQIVND (reference sequence). The CDR3 is made up of 14 amino acids.